This TCR beta chain was obtained from a study of blood T cell repertoires in COVID-19. Study-level information: Sites across the United States, Italy and Spain contributed samples from acute and convalescent COVID-19.

Generated by immunoSEQ multiplex PCR, the TCRdb table keeps only in-frame clones and is missing some. Found here are under 65,000 clones, roughly nine tenths of them singletons; the top ten hold less than 2.5%. Germline V lookup: CDR1 KGHDR, CDR2 SFDVKD. Trimming cost V 2 bases and J 4 bases; bases outside gene matches: 10. There are 17 residues in the CDR3. Sample: peripheral blood. The sequence came from a human donor in a cohort sampled during active COVID-19. This rearrangement joins TRBV24-1 to TRBJ2-5; 9 nucleotides align to TRBD2. The CDR3 here is CATSDSRPSGGIETQYF. The CDR3 coding sequence is TGTGCCACCAGTGATTCCCGACCAAGCGGGGGGATAGAGACCCAGTACTTC.